The rows below give T cell receptor beta chains drawn from one sample of a study of T cell clones after liver transplantation. Here immunoSEQ multiplex PCR was the method, and the copy in TCRdb shows in-frame clones only, minus some. The sample records 20,000 to 30,000 clones, almost 70% being singletons. The source material was CD4+ T cells from blood, sampled before liver transplant. The receptors come from a human donor who received a liver transplant. Each CDR3 is given with its conserved first and last residue. The D gene is left open where the match is weak. Rows give clone size only sometimes, using once, few, many, or a class for an expanded clone.

len	abundance	j_gene	v_gene	d_gene	CDR3aa	CDR3nt
16	.	TRBJ2-7	TRBV7-2	TRBD2	CASSLASGGAMGEQYF	TGTGCCAGCAGCTTAGCTAGCGGGGGGGCCATGGGCGAGCAGTACTTC
13	.	TRBJ2-1	TRBV29-1	TRBD1	CSVGGSGGNEQFF	TGCAGCGTTGGTGGGTCAGGGGGTAATGAGCAGTTCTTC
15	medium-sized	TRBJ2-3	TRBV7-2	TRBD1	CASSPQGVRTDTQYF	TGTGCCAGCAGCCCACAGGGGGTCCGCACAGATACGCAGTATTTT
15	.	TRBJ2-6	TRBV28	.	CASRPRGSGANVLTF	TGTGCCAGCAGACCGAGGGGCTCTGGGGCCAACGTCCTGACTTTC
11	few	TRBJ2-7	TRBV2	.	CASRTAYEQYF	TGTGCCAGCAGGACAGCCTACGAGCAGTACTTC
13	.	TRBJ1-5	TRBV2	.	CASRMVRDQPQHF	TGTGCCAGCAGGATGGTCAGGGATCAGCCCCAGCATTTT
16	.	TRBJ2-1	TRBV5-6	TRBD2	CASSLWAGGSYNEQFF	TGTGCCAGCAGCTTGTGGGCGGGGGGCTCCTACAATGAGCAGTTCTTC
11	medium-sized	TRBJ2-5	TRBV29-1	.	CSVEDRETQYF	TGCAGCGTTGAAGATAGGGAGACCCAGTACTTC
18	.	TRBJ2-2	TRBV5-1	TRBD2	CASSLAAGLASHTGELFF	TGCGCCAGCAGCTTGGCCGCGGGACTAGCGAGTCACACCGGGGAGCTGTTTTTT
12	.	TRBJ2-2	TRBV27	.	CASSLRSGELFF	TGTGCCAGCAGTTTACGATCCGGGGAGCTGTTTTTT
13	.	TRBJ1-1	TRBV7-8	.	CASSQRMNTEAFF	TGTGCCAGCTCCCAGCGGATGAACACTGAAGCTTTCTTT
15	.	TRBJ2-2	TRBV6-1	TRBD2	CASSEALPAGGELFF	TGTGCCAGCAGTGAAGCGCTTCCAGCGGGGGGGGAGCTGTTTTTT
12	.	TRBJ2-5	TRBV29-1	.	CSALLVQETQYF	TGCAGCGCCTTACTAGTCCAAGAGACCCAGTACTTC
14	.	TRBJ2-5	TRBV6-1	.	CASSELGKMGTQYF	TGTGCCAGCAGTGAACTCGGGAAGATGGGGACCCAGTACTTC
15	.	TRBJ1-4	TRBV7-2	TRBD1	CASSIQGRTNEKLFF	TGTGCCAGCAGCATACAGGGGAGAACTAATGAAAAACTGTTTTTT
18	.	TRBJ2-7	TRBV11-2	TRBD2	CASSARLAGGLLAYEQYF	TGTGCCAGCAGCGCCCGACTAGCGGGGGGGCTCTTAGCCTACGAGCAGTACTTC
15	.	TRBJ2-1	TRBV7-9	TRBD2	CASSSLAGGPDEQFF	TGTGCCAGCAGCTCCCTAGCGGGAGGGCCCGATGAGCAGTTCTTC
13	.	TRBJ2-5	TRBV7-2	.	CASKAQLQETQYF	TGTGCCAGCAAAGCCCAGCTCCAAGAGACCCAGTACTTC
14	.	TRBJ1-1	TRBV27	.	CASSLFLGMTEAFF	TGTGCCAGCAGTTTATTTTTAGGGATGACTGAAGCTTTCTTT
15	.	TRBJ2-4	TRBV25-1	TRBD2	CASSEWGGSKNIQYF	TGTGCCAGCAGTGAATGGGGGGGATCCAAAAACATTCAGTACTTC
15	few	TRBJ1-1	TRBV28	.	CASSDWDNLNTEAFF	TGTGCCAGCAGCGATTGGGACAACCTGAACACTGAAGCTTTCTTT
16	few	TRBJ1-3	TRBV7-9	TRBD1	CASSATDRAWGNTIYF	TGTGCCAGCAGCGCGACCGACAGGGCGTGGGGAAACACCATATATTTT
13	once	TRBJ2-5	TRBV7-2	TRBD1	CASSRDRGETQYF	TGTGCCAGCAGCCGGGACAGGGGGGAGACCCAGTACTTC
14	.	TRBJ2-5	TRBV7-9	TRBD2	CASSPGWGGETQYF	TGTGCCAGCAGCCCCGGATGGGGGGGAGAGACCCAGTACTTC
14	once	TRBJ2-3	TRBV4-3	TRBD2	CASSQDWGGDTQYF	TGCGCCAGCAGCCAAGATTGGGGGGGGGATACGCAGTATTTT
15	.	TRBJ2-3	TRBV9	.	CASSVSVAGTDTQYF	TGTGCCAGCAGCGTATCCGTAGCAGGCACAGATACGCAGTATTTT
14	.	TRBJ2-7	TRBV5-1	.	CASSLGGDGHEQYF	TGCGCCAGCAGCTTGGGTGGGGACGGGCACGAGCAGTACTTC
15	few	TRBJ1-2	TRBV5-1	TRBD1	CASSPRQGNNYGYTF	TGCGCCAGCAGCCCTAGACAGGGGAATAACTATGGCTACACCTTC
14	.	TRBJ1-4	TRBV19	.	CASSPLTGGPKLFF	TGTGCCAGTAGTCCGTTGACAGGAGGGCCAAAACTGTTTTTT
19	.	TRBJ2-4	TRBV21-1	.	CASSKRSGQLHLAKNIQYF	TGTGCCAGCAGCAAACGGTCGGGACAGTTACATCTAGCCAAAAACATTCAGTACTTC
17	few	TRBJ2-1	TRBV2	.	CASSVNVGGLSYNEQFF	TGTGCCAGCAGCGTAAACGTCGGGGGCCTATCCTACAATGAGCAGTTCTTC
14	.	TRBJ1-2	TRBV6-5	TRBD1	CASSLGQGGYGYTF	TGTGCCAGCAGCCTGGGACAGGGAGGTTATGGCTACACCTTC
14	.	TRBJ1-6	TRBV6-1	TRBD1	CASASAQTGVVLHF	TGTGCCAGCGCCAGTGCCCAGACAGGGGTGGTCCTCCACTTT
15	.	TRBJ1-5	TRBV7-9	.	CASSLNEDSNQPQHF	TGTGCCAGCAGCTTGAATGAAGATAGCAATCAGCCCCAGCATTTT
16	.	TRBJ2-3	TRBV7-9	.	CASSLAPGKNTDTQYF	TGTGCCAGCAGCTTAGCGCCGGGGAAAAACACAGATACGCAGTATTTT
14	.	TRBJ1-4	TRBV30	.	CAWSETATSEKLFF	TGTGCCTGGAGTGAGACAGCTACTAGTGAAAAACTGTTTTTT
12	.	TRBJ1-5	TRBV6-6	.	CASSYPSRPQHF	TGTGCCAGCAGTTACCCGTCTCGGCCCCAGCATTTT
13	.	TRBJ1-1	TRBV9	.	CASSVMTGAEAFF	TGTGCCAGCAGCGTGATGACAGGCGCCGAAGCTTTCTTT
18	.	TRBJ2-1	TRBV4-2	.	CASSQAERFQSSYNEQFF	TGTGCCAGCAGCCAAGCGGAGCGGTTCCAAAGCTCCTACAATGAGCAGTTCTTC
17	few	TRBJ1-5	TRBV5-5	.	CASSPIAGVQSDQPQHF	TGTGCCAGCAGCCCTATCGCGGGGGTTCAATCCGATCAGCCCCAGCATTTT
18	few	TRBJ2-2	TRBV7-9	.	CASSLNLAWGSGTGELFF	TGTGCCAGCAGTTTAAATTTGGCCTGGGGGAGCGGTACCGGGGAGCTGTTTTTT
15	.	TRBJ1-5	TRBV11-2	.	CASSPTGGGSQPQHF	TGTGCCAGCAGCCCCACCGGAGGGGGGAGTCAGCCCCAGCATTTT
14	.	TRBJ2-5	TRBV5-4	.	CASSLDQAQETQYF	TGTGCCAGCAGCTTGGACCAGGCCCAAGAGACCCAGTACTTC
18	.	TRBJ1-2	TRBV5-1	.	CASSQTSGGGANNYGYTF	TGCGCCAGCAGCCAGACTTCGGGTGGGGGCGCCAACAACTATGGCTACACCTTC
12	.	TRBJ2-5	TRBV14	.	CASSQGFGTQYF	TGTGCCAGCAGCCAAGGATTTGGGACCCAGTACTTC
14	.	TRBJ2-1	TRBV29-1	TRBD2	CSVEWGSGSNEQFF	TGCAGCGTTGAGTGGGGTAGCGGGTCGAATGAGCAGTTCTTC
17	.	TRBJ1-5	TRBV28	TRBD1	CASKTGQGANSNQPQHF	TGTGCCAGCAAGACCGGACAGGGGGCCAATAGCAATCAGCCCCAGCATTTT
15	.	TRBJ1-6	TRBV7-9	.	CASSLEGRSNSPLHF	TGTGCCAGCAGCTTAGAGGGGAGGTCGAACTCACCCCTCCACTTT
16	few	TRBJ2-3	TRBV10-1	.	CASSEIGRGPTDTQYF	TGCGCCAGCAGTGAAATAGGTCGAGGCCCCACAGATACGCAGTATTTT
12	.	TRBJ1-4	TRBV6-5	TRBD1	CATGQGNEKLFF	TGTGCCACCGGACAGGGCAATGAAAAACTGTTTTTT
17	.	TRBJ1-3	TRBV19	.	CASSITPTGSSGNTIYF	TGTGCCAGTAGTATTACACCTACAGGGTCGTCTGGAAACACCATATATTTT
15	.	TRBJ2-5	TRBV18	.	CASSPTNKGQKTQYF	TGTGCCAGCTCACCCACGAATAAGGGGCAAAAGACCCAGTACTTC